This T cell receptor beta chain is drawn from a study of T cell responses to AZD1222 COVID-19 vaccine. Sequenced by immunoSEQ multiplex PCR; TCRdb stores in-frame clones only, minus some. The data show about 130,000 clones, over 85% seen once. The V and J ends lost 5 bases and 10 bases respectively, with 12 bases between them. CDR3 length equals 13 residues. Germline values: CDR1 SNHLY, CDR2 FYNNEI. This receptor was identified in an adult who received the AZD1222 COVID-19 vaccine. The chain employs TRBV2 and TRBJ1-6, with D perhaps matching TRBD1 (5 bases). Specimen: peripheral blood, collected 28 days after the second AZD1222 dose. The CDR3 region is CASSQGAGSPLHF. The CDR3 nucleotides are TGTGCCAGCAGTCAGGGTGCGGGGTCACCCCTCCACTTT.